The rows below give T cell receptor beta chains drawn from one sample of a study of shared clonotypes between healthy human individuals. The assay was immunoSEQ multiplex PCR, and TCRdb's table has in-frame clones only and misses some. The sample comprises under 1,100,000 clones, about 75% of which are singletons, and approximately 1.3% rests with the top ten. Sequencing was carried out using memory CD4+ T cells sorted from blood. The receptors come from a man aged 18 to 30 in good health. Both conserved end residues are part of each CDR3. A D gene is named only where the DNA matches it firmly. Size is omitted from some rows. Given values are once, few, many or a class for expanded clones.

j_call clone_size d_call v_call cdr3_nt cdr3_aa
TRBJ2-3 NA TRBD1 TRBV6-5 TGTGCCAGCAGTTCCTTCTACAGGGGAACAGATACGCAGTATTTT CASSSFYRGTDTQYF
TRBJ1-1 NA TRBD1 TRBV11-3 TGTGCCAGCAGCTCACAGGGGCTGAACACTGAAGCTTTCTTT CASSSQGLNTEAFF
TRBJ2-3 NA TRBD1 TRBV28 TGTGCCAGCAGTCCATGGGACAGGGGAACAGATACGCAGTATTTT CASSPWDRGTDTQYF
TRBJ2-3 NA TRBD1 TRBV19 TGTGCCAGTAGTACCGGACAGGCTGGGTCAAGAGATACGCAGTATTTT CASSTGQAGSRDTQYF
TRBJ2-1 NA NA TRBV30 TGTGCCTGGAGCGCCGGACTGTTAGAGCAGTTCTTC CAWSAGLLEQFF
TRBJ2-1 NA NA TRBV11-2 TGTGCCAGCAGCTTAGAGGTTGAGCAGTTCTTC CASSLEVEQFF
TRBJ2-3 many TRBD2 TRBV9 TGTGCCAGCAGCGTAGCTGGGGTAGCGGGGACAGATACGCAGTATTTT CASSVAGVAGTDTQYF
TRBJ2-7 NA NA TRBV6-1 TGTGCCAGCAGTGAAGTGGGGGGCGCTTACGAGCAGTACTTC CASSEVGGAYEQYF
TRBJ2-3 NA TRBD2 TRBV5-1 TGCGCCAGCAGCTCCTCGGGACTAGGAGTTGATACGCAGTATTTT CASSSSGLGVDTQYF
TRBJ1-2 NA NA TRBV5-1 TGCGCCAGCAGCTTGACAGGAGACTATGGCTACACCTTC CASSLTGDYGYTF
TRBJ1-1 NA NA TRBV6-6 TGTGCCAGCAGTTACTCGCCGGGCAGGGCGAACACTGAAGCTTTCTTT CASSYSPGRANTEAFF
TRBJ2-3 NA NA TRBV9 TGTGCCAGCAGCGTAGATGCAGGGGAGGTGCGCGCGACGCAGTATTTT CASSVDAGEVRATQYF
TRBJ2-1 NA TRBD2 TRBV18 TGTGCCAGCTCCCTACAGCGGGGGGGTTACAATGAGCAGTTCTTC CASSLQRGGYNEQFF
TRBJ2-7 few NA TRBV4-3 TGCGCCAGCAGCCTGGGCTATGGGTTTAGCGAGCAGTACTTC CASSLGYGFSEQYF
TRBJ2-5 NA NA TRBV5-1 TGCGCCAGCAGCCCTGGACCCCGGGAGACCCAGTACTTC CASSPGPRETQYF
TRBJ1-6 NA NA TRBV2 TGTGCCAGCAGTGAAAAAAGCCCAATAGCGGGCTCACCCCTCCACTTT CASSEKSPIAGSPLHF
TRBJ2-1 NA TRBD2 TRBV4-1 TGCGCCAGCAGCCGAGGGGCGGGGGGGCCATATGAGCAGTTCTTC CASSRGAGGPYEQFF
TRBJ2-1 NA NA TRBV10-1 TGCGCCAGCAGTGTCCGGACTGACCGACAGCAGTTCTTC CASSVRTDRQQFF
TRBJ2-6 NA TRBD1 TRBV5-6 TGTGCCAGCAGCGGACAGGGGGCCTCTGGGGCCAACGTCCTGACTTTC CASSGQGASGANVLTF
TRBJ1-1 once NA TRBV6-1 TGTGCCAGCATTCGGGGGTTTGTGGACACTGAAGCTTTCTTT CASIRGFVDTEAFF
TRBJ2-3 NA TRBD2 TRBV5-1 TGCGCCAGCAGCTATACTAGCGGGGGTCCCGTCTGGACGCAGTATTTT CASSYTSGGPVWTQYF
TRBJ1-1 NA TRBD1 TRBV5-1 TGCGCCAGCATGGGACAGGGAGCGAACACTGAAGCTTTCTTT CASMGQGANTEAFF
TRBJ2-6 NA NA TRBV5-1 TGCGCCAGCAGCCCGACCCCTAGCTCTGGGGCCAACGTCCTGACTTTC CASSPTPSSGANVLTF
TRBJ2-5 NA NA TRBV28 TGTGCCAGCAGTTTCCGGAACCAAGAGACCCAGTACTTC CASSFRNQETQYF
TRBJ2-7 NA TRBD1 TRBV4-1 TGCGCCAGCAGCCAAGGCTACGGGACAGGGAACGAGCAGTACTTC CASSQGYGTGNEQYF
TRBJ2-7 NA TRBD1 TRBV6-6 TGTGCCAGCAGTGGACAGGCCTCCAACTACGAGCAGTACTTC CASSGQASNYEQYF
TRBJ2-5 once NA TRBV7-3 TGTGCCAGCAGCTTAAACCCCACACAACAAGAGACCCAGTACTTC CASSLNPTQQETQYF
TRBJ2-3 NA NA TRBV9 TGTGCCAGCAGCGTTAGGGCTAGCACAGATATGCAGTATTTT CASSVRASTDMQYF
TRBJ2-2 NA NA TRBV5-1 TGCGCCAGCAGCTTGGACCCTGGGGGGACCGGGGAGCTGTTTTTT CASSLDPGGTGELFF
TRBJ1-2 NA NA TRBV5-5 TGTGCCAGCAGCCTGCTTCAGGGAGGGAACTATGGCTACACCTTC CASSLLQGGNYGYTF
TRBJ2-3 few NA TRBV9 TGTGCCAGCAGCGTATCCACGCGCGGGAGCACAGATACGCAGTATTTT CASSVSTRGSTDTQYF
TRBJ2-1 NA TRBD2 TRBV28 TGTGCCAGCAGTCCGGGACTAGCGGGGGGGCCGGGACAGTTCTTC CASSPGLAGGPGQFF
TRBJ2-1 NA TRBD2 TRBV5-1 TGCGCCAGCAGCTTCCTTAGCGGGAGCGGAATTGAGCAGTTCTTC CASSFLSGSGIEQFF
TRBJ1-1 few NA TRBV14 TGTGCCAGCAGCCAAGACGGTAGGAACACTGAAGCTTTCTTT CASSQDGRNTEAFF
TRBJ2-2 NA NA TRBV14 TGTGCCAGCAGCCAAGAGGATATATACTTGACGGGGGAGCTGTTTTTT CASSQEDIYLTGELFF
TRBJ2-2 NA NA TRBV5-6 TGTGCCAGCAGCTTGGCGTCCGGGGAGCTGTTTTTT CASSLASGELFF
TRBJ1-5 NA NA TRBV30 TGTGCCTGGAGTGTAGCCAGGGGAAGCAATCAGCCCCAGCATTTT CAWSVARGSNQPQHF
TRBJ2-7 NA NA TRBV21-1 TGTGCCAGCAGCAAAGAGCAAGGACAGGGGTCCTACGAGCAGTACTTC CASSKEQGQGSYEQYF
TRBJ1-5 NA NA TRBV6-6 TGTGCCAGCAGTTACCCGGATCAGCCCCAGCATTTT CASSYPDQPQHF
TRBJ1-5 NA TRBD1 TRBV28 TGTGCCAGCAGTTCTAGCTCCGGGGACAGGGGCTATGAGCCCCAGCATTTT CASSSSSGDRGYEPQHF
TRBJ1-1 NA NA TRBV7-9 TGTGCCAGCAGCCCCCGAGGAGGGGGCACTGAAGCTTTCTTT CASSPRGGGTEAFF
TRBJ2-7 NA TRBD2 TRBV27 TGTGCCAGCAGCCGGACTAGCGGATACTACGAGCAGTACTTC CASSRTSGYYEQYF
TRBJ1-3 NA TRBD1 TRBV9 TGTGCCAGCAGCGCCCTCGGGACAGGCTCTGGAAACACCATATATTTT CASSALGTGSGNTIYF
TRBJ1-4 NA TRBD1 TRBV10-1 TGCGCCAGCTCACAGGGGAGCGAAAAACTGTTTTTT CASSQGSEKLFF
TRBJ1-2 once NA TRBV6-5 TGTGCCAGCAGTTACTCAAGGACGGCGAATGGCTACACCTTC CASSYSRTANGYTF
TRBJ1-4 NA NA TRBV29-1 TGCAGCGTTGAACCCAGGCTCGGGGAAAAACTGTTTTTT CSVEPRLGEKLFF
TRBJ2-1 NA TRBD1 TRBV6-1 TGTGCCAGCAGGGAATGGGGACAGTTCTACAATGAGCAGTTCTTC CASREWGQFYNEQFF
TRBJ2-2 NA TRBD2 TRBV14 TGTGCCAGCAGAGAGTCGGGAGGGCCCGGGGAGCTGTTTTTT CASRESGGPGELFF
TRBJ1-5 few NA TRBV2 TGTGCCAGCAGTCTCCTCTCGGGAGATAGCAATCAGCCCCAGCATTTT CASSLLSGDSNQPQHF
TRBJ1-5 NA NA TRBV19 TGTGCCAGTAGTGCGACTGGCGATCAGCCCCAGCATTTT CASSATGDQPQHF
TRBJ2-3 NA NA TRBV7-2 TGTGCCAGCAGCTTAGTCGGGGATAGCACAGATACGCAGTATTTT CASSLVGDSTDTQYF
TRBJ1-2 NA NA TRBV6-5 TGTGCCAGCAGTGGGGGTCCCTGGGGCTACACCTTC CASSGGPWGYTF
TRBJ1-2 NA TRBD1 TRBV9 TGTGCCAGCAGCGTAGCTCCCGGACAGGGGGATGGCTACACCTTC CASSVAPGQGDGYTF
TRBJ2-7 NA TRBD2 TRBV14 TGTGCCAGCAGCCTACTGACTAGCGGGTTCTCCTACGAGCAGTACTTC CASSLLTSGFSYEQYF